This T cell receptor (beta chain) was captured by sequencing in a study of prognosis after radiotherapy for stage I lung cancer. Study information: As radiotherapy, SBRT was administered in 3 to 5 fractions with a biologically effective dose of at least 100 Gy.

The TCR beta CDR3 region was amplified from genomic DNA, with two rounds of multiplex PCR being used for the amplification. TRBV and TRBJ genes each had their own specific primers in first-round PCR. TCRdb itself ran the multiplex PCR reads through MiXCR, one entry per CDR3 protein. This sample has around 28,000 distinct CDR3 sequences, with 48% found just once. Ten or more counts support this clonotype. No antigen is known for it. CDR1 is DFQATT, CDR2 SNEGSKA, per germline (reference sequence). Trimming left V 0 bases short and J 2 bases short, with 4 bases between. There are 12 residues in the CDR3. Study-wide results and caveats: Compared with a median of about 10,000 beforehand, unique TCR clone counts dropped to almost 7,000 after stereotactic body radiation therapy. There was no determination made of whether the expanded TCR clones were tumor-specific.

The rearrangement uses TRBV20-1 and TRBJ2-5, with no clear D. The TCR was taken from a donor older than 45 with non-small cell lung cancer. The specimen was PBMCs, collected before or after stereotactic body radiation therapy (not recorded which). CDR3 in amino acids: CSAREQQETQYF. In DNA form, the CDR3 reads TGCAGTGCTAGAGAACAGCAAGAGACCCAGTACTTC.